This entry lists 25 T cell receptor beta chains sequenced from one sample in a study of Ad26.COV2.S vaccination and SARS-CoV-2 variants. Described treatment: roughly 18 received Ad26.COV2.S at low or high dose, single or two shots; roughly five received placebo; per-sample allocation not given. The samples date from day 63 after the first vaccine or placebo injection. The method was immunoSEQ multiplex PCR; TCRdb's version includes in-frame clones alone and lacks a portion of them. The sample shows about 420,000 clones, roughly 90% of them seen only once. The sample here was peripheral blood, taken in a trial of Ad26.COV2.S vaccine versus placebo. These receptors were collected from a person between 18 and 65 years old who received the Ad26.COV2.S COVID-19 vaccine or a placebo.

This clone has just a few counts. The V and J genes are TRBV6-7 and TRBJ1-6, with D unclear. TRBV6-7 is classed as an ORF, of uncertain function. This CDR3 has 15 amino acids. V shed 6 bases and J shed 0 bases, with 9 bases lying between them. The CDR3 nucleotides read TGTGCCAGCAGGAGCAGGAGCTCCTATAATTCACCCCTCCACTTT. Translation: CASRSRSSYNSPLHF.

This chain connects TRBV7-2 to TRBJ2-7, with D possibly matching TRBD1 (6 bases). This CDR3 is built from 15 residues. Trimming cost V 2 bases and J 2 bases, with 13 bases left between them. Per the germline V gene, CDR1 is SGHTA and CDR2 is FQGNSA. This chain's CDR3 is CASSLSGGQTYEQYF. The CDR3 DNA is TGTGCCAGCAGCTTAAGTGGGGGACAAACCTACGAGCAGTACTTC. Complete variable domain (other parts from reference TRBV7-2 and TRBJ2-7): GAGVSQSPSNKVTEKGKDVELRCDPISGHTALYWYRQSLGQGLEFLIYFQGNSAPDKSGLPSDRFSAERTGGSVSTLTIQRTQQEDSAVYLCASSLSGGQTYEQYFGPGTRLTVT.

This sequence joins TRBV13 and TRBJ1-3; the match to TRBD1 covers 7 bases. Germline assignment: CDR1 PRHDT and CDR2 FYEKMQ (reference sequence). V lost 5 bases to trimming and J lost 2 bases; unmatched junction nucleotides: 3. CDR3 length: 14 residues. CDR3 sequence reads: CASSQGTAGNTIYF. For the CDR3, the DNA is TGTGCCAGCAGCCAAGGGACAGCTGGAAACACCATATATTTT.

The chain is built from TRBV6-1 and TRBJ2-5, with 8 bases fitting TRBD1. This CDR3 region has 15 residues. Unmatched junction bases numbered 10, after V lost 5 bases and J lost 5 bases. Germline values: CDR1 MNHNS, CDR2 SASEGT. The CDR3 nucleotides are TGTGCCAGCAGTCGGCCCGGACAGGGCGAGGAGACCCAGTACTTC. This encodes CASSRPGQGEETQYF.

V gene TRBV5-6 combines with J gene TRBJ2-7; D is uncertain. This CDR3 spans 11 amino acids. Germline values: CDR1 SGHDT, CDR2 YYEEEE. V was clipped by 1 base and J by 9 bases, with 8 bases between them. CDR3 coding DNA: TGTGCCAGCAGCTTGACCGGTGCGCAGTACTTC. The encoded protein is CASSLTGAQYF.

Details on this clone: This specimen includes other DNA sequences encoding the same CDR3. The gene calls are TRBV2 and TRBJ1-6, with 9 bases lining up with TRBD1. The germline gives CDR1 SNHLY, CDR2 FYNNEI. Trimming took 5 bases from V and 10 from J; bases not matched to a gene: 6. The CDR3 length is 14 residues. As DNA, the CDR3 is TGTGCCAGCAGTCCTACAGGGGGCGGGTCACCCCTCCACTTT. The encoded protein is CASSPTGGGSPLHF.

CDR3 in amino acids: CASSPDRGHEKLFF. Here the CDR3 DNA reads TGTGCCAGCAGTCCAGACAGGGGGCATGAAAAACTGTTTTTT. This sequence joins TRBV28 and TRBJ1-4; 10 positions match TRBD1. The trim removed 5 bases at V and 6 bases at J, leaving 3 bases unmatched. This CDR3 has 14 amino acids. The V gene's germline CDR1 is MDHEN and CDR2 SYDVKM. Filled out from reference TRBV28 and TRBJ1-4, the complete variable domain reads DVKVTQSSRYLVKRTGEKVFLECVQDMDHENMFWYRQDPGLGLRLIYFSYDVKMKEKGDIPEGYSVSREKKERFSLILESASTNQTSMYLCASSPDRGHEKLFFGSGTQLSVL.

The chain recombines TRBV10-3 with TRBJ2-5; 14 bases agree with TRBD2. The CDR3 contains 16 residues. The germline gives CDR1 ENHRY, CDR2 SYGVKD. V lost 5 bases to trimming and J lost 5 bases; unmatched junction nucleotides: 7. The CDR3 region is CAISMTSGGALETQYF. The DNA for the CDR3 is TGTGCCATCAGTATGACTAGCGGGGGGGCCCTGGAGACCCAGTACTTC.

The J gene is TRBJ1-5, the V gene TRBV20-1; D is uncertain. Germline V gives CDR1 DFQATT, CDR2 SNEGSKA (reference sequence). There are 11 residues in the CDR3. V lost 2 bases and J 6 bases, leaving 5 bases between the germline ends. The CDR3 sequence: CSARSGQPQHF. CDR3 in DNA: TGCAGTGCTAGATCGGGTCAGCCCCAGCATTTT.

As concerns this clone: The germline gene is not matched at one end of the junction; a read error may be the cause. The gene calls are TRBV7-7 and TRBJ1-4; 8 bases match TRBD1. The CDR3 has 15 amino acids. CDR1 SSHAT and CDR2 FNYEAQ come from the germline V gene (reference sequence). The CDR3 spells CASSLGQGADEKLFF. The CDR3 DNA reads TGTGCTAGCAGCTTAGGGCAGGGGGCGGATGAAAAACTGTTTTTT.

V is TRBV10-3 and J is TRBJ2-3; D tentatively reads TRBD1 or TRBD2 (6 bases each). Trimming left V 8 bases short and J 5 bases short, with 23 bases between. Germline loops: CDR1 ENHRY, CDR2 SYGVKD. The CDR3 is 16 residues long. The CDR3 sequence is CAIRTWKVAGQDTQYF. The CDR3 nucleotides are TGTGCCATCCGTACATGGAAGGTTGCGGGACAAGATACGCAGTATTTT.

The gene calls are TRBV7-2 and TRBJ2-7; unclear D gene. Trimming pared 5 bases from V and 1 base from J, leaving 15 bases between. Germline loops: CDR1 SGHTA, CDR2 FQGNSA. The CDR3 runs 15 residues. DNA for the CDR3: TGTGCCAGCAGCCCTGGCAGCCGGGCGTCCTACGAGCAGTACTTC. Translating gives CASSPGSRASYEQYF.

The CDR3 reads CASSFADRDNYGYTF. The CDR3 DNA reads TGTGCCAGCAGTTTCGCCGACAGGGACAACTATGGCTACACCTTC. The chain uses TRBV28 and TRBJ1-2; 7 positions match TRBD1. The length of the CDR3 is 15 residues. Germline V gene lookup returns CDR1 MDHEN and CDR2 SYDVKM. V lost 3 bases, J lost 2 bases, and 6 bases stayed unmatched.

V usage is TRBV25-1 and J usage is TRBJ1-1; no reliable D call. Trimming removed 5 bases from V and 4 bases from J, with 8 bases in between. Germline V gene lookup returns CDR1 MGHDK and CDR2 SYGVNS. The CDR3 covers 12 residues. In nucleotides, the CDR3 is TGTGCCAGCAGTCCGGGGTTCACTGAAGCTTTCTTT. Its translation is CASSPGFTEAFF.

CDR3 protein: CASSSALNSNPNTGELFF. CDR3 sequence (DNA): TGTGCCAGCAGCTCCGCACTAAACAGTAACCCGAACACCGGGGAGCTGTTTTTT. The V and J genes are TRBV7-6 and TRBJ2-2; D gene uncertain. V gave up 4 bases and J gave up 0 bases, with 18 bases separating them. Germline-derived CDR1 and CDR2 are SGHVS and FNYEAQ. The CDR3 is 18 residues long.

The genes are TRBV6-4 and TRBJ2-2; 7 bases agree with TRBD1. There are 17 residues in the CDR3. The germline CDR1 and CDR2 sequences are MRHNA and SNTAGT. V lost 3 bases to trimming and J lost 3 bases; unmatched junction nucleotides: 10. The CDR3 loop is CASSEEWSTGYTGELFF. The CDR3 DNA reads as TGTGCCAGCAGTGAAGAGTGGTCGACAGGGTACACCGGGGAGCTGTTTTTT.

V gene TRBV10-3 combines with J gene TRBJ2-2; D uncertain. Germline assignment: CDR1 ENHRY and CDR2 SYGVKD. The CDR3 consists of 13 residues. Trimming stripped 7 bases from V and 3 bases from J, with 9 bases between. The DNA for the CDR3 is TGTGCCATCACTGGACGGGACACCGGGGAGCTGTTTTTT. Its protein is CAITGRDTGELFF.

The chain employs TRBV7-8 and TRBJ1-6; D is undetermined. CDR1 and CDR2 from the germline V gene are SGHVS and FQNEAQ. V lost 2 bases to trimming and J lost 0 bases, with 11 bases between them. The length of the CDR3 is 17 residues. The CDR3 loop is CASSLSRGGSYNSPLHF. CDR3 bases: TGTGCCAGCAGCTTATCCCGCGGAGGCTCCTATAATTCACCCCTCCACTTT.

This clone was observed a handful of times. The rearrangement uses TRBV6-6 and TRBJ2-1, with 7 bases aligning to TRBD1. The CDR3 has 14 amino acids. The V segment lost 4 bases and the J segment 1 base; nucleotides outside the gene matches: 1. Germline values: CDR1 MNHNY, CDR2 SVGAGI (reference sequence). CDR3 DNA sequence: TGTGCCAGCAGTTCACAGGGGTCCTACAATGAGCAGTTCTTC. It yields the protein CASSSQGSYNEQFF.

The chain recombines TRBV28 with TRBJ2-7; D remains ambiguous. The CDR3 consists of 12 residues. V dropped 10 bases and J dropped 7 bases, with 17 bases sitting between them. Germline loops: CDR1 MDHEN, CDR2 SYDVKM. CDR3 coding DNA: TGTGCCACAACTACAAGGTTCGGAGAGCAGTACTTC. Protein: CATTTRFGEQYF.

CDR3 sequence: CSVVGPRVSTEAFF. CDR3 nucleotide sequence: TGCAGCGTTGTGGGACCTAGGGTGAGCACTGAAGCTTTCTTT. The chain uses TRBV29-1 and TRBJ1-1, with a possible D match to TRBD1 (5 bases). This CDR3 region has 14 residues. CDR1 is SQVTM, CDR2 ANQGSEA, per germline. V was clipped by 4 bases and J by 4 bases, with 16 bases between them. Based on the CDR3 plus reference TRBV29-1 and TRBJ1-1, the full variable domain is SAVISQKPSRDICQRGTSLTIQCQVDSQVTMMFWYRQQPGQSLTLIATANQGSEATYESGFVIDKFPISRPNLTFSTLTVSNMSPEDSSIYLCSVVGPRVSTEAFFGQGTRLTVV.

The CDR3 reads CASSLIGRTSSYNEQFF. The CDR3 DNA follows: TGCGCCAGCAGCTTGATCGGCAGGACAAGCTCCTACAATGAGCAGTTCTTC. This sequence joins TRBV5-1 and TRBJ2-1; TRBD1 might be the D (5 bases). Per the germline V gene, CDR1 is SGHRS and CDR2 is YFSETQ. This CDR3 region has 17 residues. The V gene lost 1 base and the J gene lost 0 bases, with 14 bases spanning the gap.

A single count supports this clone. This CDR3 is CASSETGYGSPLHF. The DNA of the CDR3 is TGTGCCAGCAGTGAAACAGGGTACGGTTCACCCCTCCACTTT. The genes are TRBV28 and TRBJ1-6, with D perhaps TRBD1 (6 bases). Deletions cut 5 bases from V and 9 bases from J, with 14 bases between. The CDR3 covers 14 residues. Per germline, CDR1 MDHEN and CDR2 SYDVKM. The full variable domain, in which reference TRBV28 and TRBJ1-6 provide the parts outside the CDR3, is DVKVTQSSRYLVKRTGEKVFLECVQDMDHENMFWYRQDPGLGLRLIYFSYDVKMKEKGDIPEGYSVSREKKERFSLILESASTNQTSMYLCASSETGYGSPLHFGNGTRLTVT.

This rearrangement joins TRBV6-5 to TRBJ2-7; the D is unclear. The CDR3 contains 11 residues. The germline gives CDR1 MNHEY, CDR2 SVGAGI. The V gene lost 10 bases and the J gene lost 5 bases, with 12 bases spanning the gap. In nucleotides, the CDR3 is TGTGCCACCGATCGGTATAACGAGCAGTACTTC. Translating it yields CATDRYNEQYF.

The gene calls are TRBV29-1 and TRBJ2-1; 9 bases are shared with TRBD1. The J segment lost 7 bases and the V segment lost 7 bases, leaving 8 bases of the junction unmatched. Looked up from germline, CDR1 is SQVTM and CDR2 is ANQGSEA. This CDR3 comprises 13 residues. The CDR3 nucleotides are TGCAGCGGTGGACAGGGGATTGGGAATGAGCAGTTCTTC. Encoded protein: CSGGQGIGNEQFF.